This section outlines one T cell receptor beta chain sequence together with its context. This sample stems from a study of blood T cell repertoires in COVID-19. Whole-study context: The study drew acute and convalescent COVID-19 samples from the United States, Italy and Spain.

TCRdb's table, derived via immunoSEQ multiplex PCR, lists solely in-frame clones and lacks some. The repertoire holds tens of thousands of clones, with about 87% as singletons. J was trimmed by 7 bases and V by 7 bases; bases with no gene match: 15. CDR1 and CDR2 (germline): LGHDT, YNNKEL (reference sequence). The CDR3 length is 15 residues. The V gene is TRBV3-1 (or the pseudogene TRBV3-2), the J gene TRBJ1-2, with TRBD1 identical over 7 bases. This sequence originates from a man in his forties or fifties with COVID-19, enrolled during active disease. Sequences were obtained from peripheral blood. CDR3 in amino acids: CASKSGEGGAGGYTF. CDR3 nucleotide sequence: TGTGCCAGCAAATCAGGAGAAGGGGGCGCCGGTGGCTACACCTTC.